Presented here are 20 T cell receptor beta chains from one specimen sequenced in a study of T cells in Graves' hyperthyroidism and ophthalmopathy. Amplified TCR beta CDR3 regions came from RNA transcripts. Initially, a first-round RT-PCR of the TCR CDR3 employed the HTBI primer set. TCRdb re-derived calls from the multiplex PCR reads in MiXCR, one entry per CDR3 protein. The sample consists of about 620,000 distinct CDR3 sequences, 15% to 20% of them appearing once. Material for sequencing was blood. Source of these receptors: a woman aged 25 to 39 with Graves' hyperthyroidism.

This clonotype was seen more than once but under ten times. V is TRBV10-3 and J is TRBJ1-5, with a tentative D call TRBD1 (6 bases). CDR1 is ENHRY, CDR2 SYGVKD, per germline. V lost 8 bases, J lost 3 bases, and 14 bases lay in between. This CDR3 has 14 residues. CDR3 residues: CAIGVRDNNQPQHF. CDR3 nucleotides: TGTGCCATCGGGGTGAGGGACAACAATCAGCCCCAGCATTTT.

In its sample, this clonotype was seen many times. The chain recombines TRBV27 with TRBJ1-1; D gene unclear. V was shortened by 7 bases and J by 4 bases, with 13 bases between the two germline ends. Germline loops: CDR1 MNHEY, CDR2 SMNVEV (reference sequence). The CDR3 covers 13 residues. The CDR3 region is CASNVRGSTEAFF. The CDR3 DNA sequence: TGTGCCAGCAATGTCCGGGGATCCACTGAAGCTTTCTTT.

This clonotype was observed many times. This chain connects TRBV28 to TRBJ1-2, with no clear D. Germline V gene lookup returns CDR1 MDHEN and CDR2 SYDVKM. V lost 5 bases to trimming and J lost 1 base, with 5 bases between them. The CDR3 has 12 residues. CDR3 in DNA: TGTGCCAGCAGTGATAATAACTATGGCTACACCTTC. Translating gives CASSDNNYGYTF.

This clonotype was seen a few times. The V gene is TRBV5-1, the J gene TRBJ1-3; 7 positions agree with TRBD1. The CDR3 extends over 16 amino acids. Germline V gene lookup returns CDR1 SGHRS and CDR2 YFSETQ. V gave up 5 bases and J gave up 0 bases; unmatched junction bases: 8. The CDR3 DNA sequence: TGCGCCAGCAGAAAACGGGACAGCAGCTCTGGAAACACCATATATTTT. This gives the protein CASRKRDSSSGNTIYF.

In its sample, this clonotype was seen many times. V usage is TRBV20-1 and J usage is TRBJ2-1; no clear D gene. V was pared by 0 bases and J by 0 bases, with 6 bases between. CDR1 and CDR2 from the germline V gene are DFQATT and SNEGSKA (reference sequence). The CDR3 has 14 residues. The CDR3 spells CSAREGGSYNEQFF. The DNA of the CDR3 is TGCAGTGCTAGAGAAGGTGGCTCCTACAATGAGCAGTTCTTC.

This clonotype has just a few counts. The chain links TRBV19 to TRBJ2-2; 7 bases are a match to TRBD1. Germline V gives CDR1 LNHDA, CDR2 SQIVND (reference sequence). The CDR3 loop spans 15 amino acids. The V and J ends lost 9 bases and 4 bases, in that order; junction bases with no gene match: 11. The chain's CDR3 is CASRTPGQITGELFF. In nucleotides, the CDR3 is TGTGCCAGCCGGACCCCGGGACAGATCACCGGGGAGCTGTTTTTT.

This clonotype appeared many times. This chain joins TRBV27 and TRBJ2-7; D is perhaps TRBD1 (6 bases). The CDR3 extends over 14 amino acids. The V end was cut by 7 bases, the J end by 4 bases, with 17 bases between. CDR1 and CDR2 (germline): MNHEY, SMNVEV (reference sequence). DNA of the CDR3: TGTGCCAGCACCGACAGGATGTACGGGTACGAGCAGTACTTC. Protein product: CASTDRMYGYEQYF.

This clonotype showed up many times. This sequence joins TRBV28 and TRBJ1-5; 8 positions agree with TRBD1. This CDR3 is built from 16 residues. Germline V gene data show CDR1 as MDHEN and CDR2 as SYDVKM. The J segment lost 0 bases and the V segment lost 6 bases, leaving 7 bases of the junction unmatched. The CDR3 DNA follows: TGTGCCAGCAGCTGGGGGACAGGAGCTAGCAATCAGCCCCAGCATTTT. Translated: CASSWGTGASNQPQHF.

The V and J genes are TRBV28 and TRBJ1-4; TRBD1 might be the D (6 bases). The germline V and J ends were trimmed by 2 bases and 8 bases, with 9 bases remaining between them. The CDR3 loop spans 13 amino acids. Germline V lookup: CDR1 MDHEN, CDR2 SYDVKM. The CDR3 here is CASSLQGREKLFF. The CDR3 DNA reads TGTGCCAGCAGTTTACAGGGGAGGGAAAAACTGTTTTTT.

The chain links TRBV9 to TRBJ2-1, with 9 positions matching TRBD2. From germline, CDR1 is SGDLS and CDR2 YYNGEE. This CDR3 has 15 amino acids. Trimming removed 3 bases from V and 4 bases from J; junction bases left unmatched: 5. DNA of the CDR3: TGTGCCAGCAGCGGCGAGACTAGCGGTTACAATGAGCAGTTCTTC. The encoded protein is CASSGETSGYNEQFF.

This clonotype was seen ten or more times. J is TRBJ2-7 and V is TRBV7-9; D is uncertain. The germline V gene encodes CDR1 SEHNR and CDR2 FQNEAQ (reference sequence). There are 13 residues in the CDR3. V was pared by 5 bases and J by 2 bases, with 10 bases between. CDR3 sequence (DNA): TGTGCCAGCAGCCCAAAGGTTACCTACGAGCAGTACTTC. Its translation is CASSPKVTYEQYF.

Many counts were recorded for this clonotype. This chain joins TRBV28 and TRBJ2-3; D is unresolved. The germline V gene encodes CDR1 MDHEN and CDR2 SYDVKM. CDR3 length: 12 residues. V lost 7 bases, J lost 0 bases, and 5 bases lay in between. CDR3 loop: CASTASTDTQYF. In DNA, the CDR3 is TGTGCCAGCACCGCGAGCACAGATACGCAGTATTTT.

The CDR3 loop reads CASSVADSSFSGNTIYF. DNA of the CDR3: TGTGCCAGCAGCGTAGCTGACTCATCATTCTCTGGAAACACCATATATTTT. The chain employs TRBV9 and TRBJ1-3; no firm D call. V was clipped by 0 bases and J by 0 bases, with 13 bases between them. The CDR3 consists of 17 residues. Germline V lookup: CDR1 SGDLS, CDR2 YYNGEE.

This clonotype was counted at least ten times. This sequence joins TRBV11-3 and TRBJ2-1, with a tentative D call TRBD1 (5 bases). Trimming removed 2 bases from V and 4 bases from J, with 9 bases in between. Germline V gives CDR1 SGHNT, CDR2 YENEEA. This CDR3 region has 14 residues. CDR3 region: CASSLQGSYNEQFF. Here the CDR3 DNA reads TGTGCCAGCAGCTTACAGGGATCTTACAATGAGCAGTTCTTC. The variable domain in full, completed from reference TRBV11-3 and TRBJ2-1, reads EAGVVQSPRYKIIEKKQPVAFWCNPISGHNTLYWYLQNLGQGPELLIRYENEEAVDDSQLPKDRFSAERLKGVDSTLKIQPAELGDSAVYLCASSLQGSYNEQFFGPGTRLTVL.

This clonotype was seen repeatedly, ten times or more. The V call is TRBV6-1, the J call TRBJ1-5; D is possibly TRBD1 (6 bases). Germline loops: CDR1 MNHNS, CDR2 SASEGT. Trimming removed 2 bases from V and 3 bases from J, with 14 bases in between. This CDR3 comprises 16 residues. CDR3 DNA: TGTGCCAGCAGTGAAAGGGGCTACAGGGACAATCAGCCCCAGCATTTT. Translation gives CASSERGYRDNQPQHF.

This chain uses TRBV20-1 with TRBJ2-2, with D unclear. The CDR3 has 11 residues. Trimming shortened V by 5 bases and J by 4 bases, and 5 bases separated the two germline ends. Germline V gene lookup returns CDR1 DFQATT and CDR2 SNEGSKA (reference sequence). The chain's CDR3 is CSAWVTGELFF. The DNA for the CDR3 is TGCAGTGCTTGGGTCACCGGGGAGCTGTTTTTT.

This clonotype appeared a few times. The chain uses TRBV7-3 and TRBJ2-2, with D perhaps matching TRBD2 (5 bases). Between the trimmed V and J ends, which lost 5 bases and 4 bases, there was a span of 14 bases. The CDR3 has 15 residues. Germline CDR1 reads SGHTA; CDR2 reads FQGTGA. For the CDR3, the DNA is TGTGCCAGCAGCCTAAACCCGGGGTTCACCGGGGAGCTGTTTTTT. Translating it yields CASSLNPGFTGELFF.

This clonotype was counted only a few times. The chain carries TRBV2 and TRBJ1-2; D gene ambiguous. Trimming removed 2 bases at V and 4 bases at J, with 11 bases between. The length of the CDR3 is 14 residues. Germline V gene data show CDR1 as SNHLY and CDR2 as FYNNEI. CDR3 in amino acids: CASSEREEGYGYTF. The CDR3 coding sequence is TGTGCCAGCAGTGAAAGGGAGGAAGGCTATGGCTACACCTTC.

This clonotype occurred many times. The chain employs TRBV25-1 and TRBJ1-5; D not resolved. CDR3 length equals 18 residues. Germline V gene lookup returns CDR1 MGHDK and CDR2 SYGVNS. Trimming removed 3 bases from V and 1 base from J, with 19 bases in between. The CDR3 here is CASSEAGPTKLSNQPQHF. The DNA for the CDR3 is TGTGCCAGCAGTGAGGCCGGGCCCACCAAACTAAGCAATCAGCCCCAGCATTTT.

The gene calls are TRBV7-6 and TRBJ2-7, with 8 positions matching TRBD1. From germline, CDR1 is SGHVS and CDR2 FNYEAQ. The V gene end was trimmed by 6 bases and the J gene end by 2 bases; junction bases not matched to a gene: 9. This CDR3 contains 15 residues. CDR3 bases: TGTGCCAGCAGTCGCGGACAGGGATCGACCTACGAGCAGTACTTC. Translation gives CASSRGQGSTYEQYF.